This T cell receptor beta chain was found in a study of T cell clones after liver transplantation. As concerns this clone: Its specificity is unknown.

Study-wide points: Post-transplant time points were not standardized, so conclusions are preliminary.

Trimming took 0 bases from V and 4 from J, leaving 9 bases between them. Germline lookup yields CDR1 LNHNV and CDR2 YYDKDF (reference sequence). The CDR3 spans 14 residues. The repertoire was sequenced with immunoSEQ multiplex PCR; TCRdb's copy has only in-frame clones and lacks some. Of tens of thousands of clones listed, around 80% are singletons. The specimen comprised CD4+ T cells from blood, sampled 12 months after liver transplant. The chain carries TRBV15 and TRBJ2-5; D is uncertain. The source of this sequence is a human patient who received a liver transplant. The graft donor may be the source of some T cells. The CDR3 spells CATSREGEPETQYF. The CDR3 coding sequence is TGTGCCACCAGCAGAGAGGGCGAACCAGAGACCCAGTACTTC.